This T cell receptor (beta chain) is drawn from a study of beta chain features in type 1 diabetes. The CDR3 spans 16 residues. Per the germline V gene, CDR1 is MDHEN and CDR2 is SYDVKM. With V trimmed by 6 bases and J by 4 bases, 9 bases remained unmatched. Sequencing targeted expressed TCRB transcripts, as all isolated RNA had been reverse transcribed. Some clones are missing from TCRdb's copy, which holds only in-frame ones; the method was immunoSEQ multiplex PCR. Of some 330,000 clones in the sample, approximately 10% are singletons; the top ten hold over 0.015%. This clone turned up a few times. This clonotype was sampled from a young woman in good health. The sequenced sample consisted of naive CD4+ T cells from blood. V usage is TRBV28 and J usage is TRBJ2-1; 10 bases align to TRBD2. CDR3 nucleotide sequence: TGTGCCAGCAGCTCGACCACTAGCGGGAAATACAATGAGCAGTTCTTC. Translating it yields CASSSTTSGKYNEQFF.